The 26 T cell receptor beta chains reported below all come from one sample, sequenced in a study of regulatory T cells in long-lasting Graves disease. Arm-PCR of CDR3 regions and iRepertoire HTBI primers were used to build TCR beta libraries. TCRdb re-called the multiplex PCR reads with MiXCR, one entry per CDR3 protein. The sample yields some 240,000 distinct CDR3 sequences, roughly 19% seen once. Time point denoted: newly diagnosed GD, antithyroid drugs for less than 3 months. RNA isolated from PBMCs was used to make the TCR library. In addition, the sample was reused for a study of T cells in Graves' hyperthyroidism and ophthalmopathy.

The sequenced sample was peripheral blood mononuclear cells (PBMCs), obtained at new diagnosis, from a patient treated with antithyroid drugs. Every receptor here comes from a woman in her 30s with Graves disease.

This clonotype was recorded a few times. The chain recombines TRBV19 with TRBJ1-2; the D gene is possibly TRBD1 (6 bases). The CDR3 covers 15 residues. The germline V and J ends were trimmed by 3 bases and 4 bases, with 15 bases remaining between them. Germline CDR1 reads LNHDA; CDR2 reads SQIVND (reference sequence). In DNA form, the CDR3 reads TGTGCCAGTAGTATGGAGGGACAATACAGCTATGGCTACACCTTC. This gives the protein CASSMEGQYSYGYTF.

This clonotype has a count of ten or more. This chain uses TRBV7-9 with TRBJ1-1; D not resolved. Germline-derived CDR1 and CDR2 are SEHNR and FQNEAQ (reference sequence). The CDR3 totals 13 residues. Trimming stripped 1 base from V and 4 bases from J, with 7 bases between. This CDR3 is CASSLGGITEAFF. DNA for the CDR3: TGTGCCAGCAGCTTAGGGGGAATCACTGAAGCTTTCTTT.

This clonotype occurred many times. CDR3 DNA sequence: TGTGCCAGCTCACCACCTCAGGGGGCGAGCTGGGATGGCTACACCTTC. Its protein is CASSPPQGASWDGYTF. The genes are TRBV18 and TRBJ1-2; 8 bases line up with TRBD1. CDR1 KGHSH and CDR2 LQKENI come from the germline V gene. The V segment lost 0 bases and the J segment 6 bases; nucleotides outside the gene matches: 9. The CDR3 sequence is 16 residues long. Looking up the rest from reference TRBV18 and TRBJ1-2 gives the full variable domain: NAGVMQNPRHLVRRRGQEARLRCSPMKGHSHVYWYRQLPEEGLKFMVYLQKENIIDESGMPKERFSAEFPKEGPSILRIQQVVRGDSAAYFCASSPPQGASWDGYTFGSGTRLTVV.

This clonotype was recorded at least ten times. The chain combines TRBV10-3 with TRBJ1-1; TRBD1 might be the D (5 bases). CDR1 and CDR2 (germline): ENHRY, SYGVKD. The V end was cut by 7 bases, the J end by 2 bases, with 11 bases between. The CDR3 is 13 amino acids. The CDR3 DNA reads TGTGCCATCAAGGGGACGGATAACACTGAAGCTTTCTTT. The encoded protein is CAIKGTDNTEAFF.

This clonotype was seen at least ten times. V and J are TRBV19 and TRBJ1-6; unclear D gene. Trimming took off 3 bases at V and 12 bases at J, with 18 bases between the two ends. CDR3 length: 15 amino acids. CDR1 and CDR2 (germline): LNHDA, SQIVND (reference sequence). The CDR3 DNA reads TGTGCCAGTAGTATCCCCGACATTCTACCCCGACCCCTCCACTTT. It codes for CASSIPDILPRPLHF. Combining the CDR3 with reference TRBV19 and TRBJ1-6 gives the whole variable domain DGGITQSPKYLFRKEGQNVTLSCEQNLNHDAMYWYRQDPGQGLRLIYYSQIVNDFQKGDIAEGYSVSREKKESFPLTVTSAQKNPTAFYLCASSIPDILPRPLHFGNGTRLTVT.

Many counts were recorded for this clonotype. The chain has TRBV3-1 and TRBJ2-7; 7 bases match TRBD2. V lost 2 bases, J lost 0 bases, and 7 bases stayed unmatched. This CDR3 has 16 residues. Germline V gene sequence: CDR1 LGHDT, CDR2 YNNKEL (reference sequence). CDR3 loop: CASSQLLAASSYEQYF. CDR3 nucleotide sequence: TGTGCCAGCAGCCAACTTCTAGCGGCAAGCTCCTACGAGCAGTACTTC.

The sample holds many counts of this clonotype. V usage is TRBV2 and J usage is TRBJ2-7; TRBD2 might be the D (6 bases). CDR1 and CDR2 (germline): SNHLY, FYNNEI. With 1 base removed from V and 2 bases from J, the gap between germline ends came to 9 bases. This CDR3 is built from 14 residues. In DNA form, the CDR3 reads TGTGCCAGCAGTGAAGGGGGGGAGCCCTACGAGCAGTACTTC. Translation: CASSEGGEPYEQYF. Full variable domain (missing parts from reference TRBV2 and TRBJ2-7): EPEVTQTPSHQVTQMGQEVILRCVPISNHLYFYWYRQILGQKVEFLVSFYNNEISEKSEIFDDQFSVERPDGSNFTLKIRSTKLEDSAMYFCASSEGGEPYEQYFGPGTRLTVT.

This clonotype was counted many times. The rearrangement links TRBV20-1 to TRBJ1-5, with TRBD1 matching over 9 bases. V shed 4 bases, J shed 7 bases, and the junction held 11 bases outside the gene matches. The CDR3 has 15 amino acids. Germline-derived CDR1 and CDR2 are DFQATT and SNEGSKA (reference sequence). The CDR3 loop reads CSATVGQGRGQPQHF. As DNA, the CDR3 is TGCAGTGCTACCGTCGGACAGGGGCGAGGACAGCCCCAGCATTTT.

This clonotype was counted ten times or more. The chain links TRBV7-2 to TRBJ1-3; D ambiguous. Deletions cut 6 bases from V and 0 bases from J, with 15 bases between. Germline CDR1 SGHTA, CDR2 FQGNSA. This CDR3 comprises 16 residues. CDR3 loop: CASRVNPRSSGNTIYF. Written as DNA, the CDR3 is TGTGCCAGCAGAGTAAATCCGAGGAGCTCTGGAAACACCATATATTTT.

V gene TRBV27 combines with J gene TRBJ2-7; TRBD2 agrees at 9 bases. The CDR3 consists of 17 residues. V lost 0 bases to trimming and J lost 0 bases; unmatched junction nucleotides: 6. The germline V gene has CDR1 MNHEY and CDR2 SMNVEV (reference sequence). DNA of the CDR3: TGTGCCAGCAGTTTATCGCGGGGACTAGCTGCCTCCTACGAGCAGTACTTC. Translation gives CASSLSRGLAASYEQYF.

On this clonotype: A much larger clone lies one base from this, so it may be a read error. The chain joins TRBV7-9 to TRBJ2-1, with 11 bases fitting TRBD1. This CDR3 has 15 residues. CDR1 and CDR2 from the germline V gene are SEHNR and FQNEAQ (reference sequence). The DNA of the CDR3 is TGTGCCAGCAGCTTATCGGACAGGGGGCTTAATGAGCAGCTCTTC. Translated, it gives CASSLSDRGLNEQLF.

This clonotype was detected ten times or more. The chain joins TRBV29-1 to TRBJ2-3; D might be TRBD1 or TRBD2, each matching 5 bases. The CDR3 is made up of 17 amino acids. Trimming took 4 bases from V and 0 from J, leaving 20 bases between them. The V gene's germline CDR1 is SQVTM and CDR2 ANQGSEA. CDR3 residues: CSVGEDFGDASTDTQYF. For the CDR3, the DNA is TGCAGCGTTGGTGAGGACTTCGGGGACGCTAGCACAGATACGCAGTATTTT.

The chain joins TRBV5-1 to TRBJ2-3; tentatively, D is TRBD1 (5 bases). This CDR3 is built from 14 residues. Looked up from germline, CDR1 is SGHRS and CDR2 is YFSETQ. The V gene lost 8 bases and the J gene lost 4 bases, with 17 bases spanning the gap. The CDR3, as DNA: TGCGCCAGTCGGCTAACAGGCTTTTCAGATACGCAGTATTTT. Translating gives CASRLTGFSDTQYF.

This clonotype was counted many times. The chain couples TRBV28 to TRBJ2-1; the match to TRBD1 covers 9 bases. This CDR3 comprises 14 residues. In germline, CDR1 is MDHEN, CDR2 SYDVKM. The junction had 8 bases not matched to a gene; V was cut back by 6 bases and J by 8 bases. Here the CDR3 reads CASSRLDRGDEQFF. The CDR3 nucleotides are TGTGCCAGCAGCCGGCTGGACAGGGGAGATGAGCAGTTCTTC.

This clonotype was detected ten times or more. The CDR3 protein is CASSSDSRLAKNIQYF. The CDR3, as DNA: TGTGCCAGCAGTTCCGACAGCCGACTAGCCAAAAACATTCAGTACTTC. The V call is TRBV27, the J call TRBJ2-4; perhaps TRBD1 as D (5 bases). The V end lost 4 bases, the J end lost 0 bases, and 13 bases lay between the germline ends. Germline V lookup: CDR1 MNHEY, CDR2 SMNVEV (reference sequence). The CDR3 spans 16 residues.

The gene calls are TRBV19 and TRBJ1-4, with D maybe TRBD1 (6 bases). With 7 bases removed from V and 7 bases from J, the gap between germline ends came to 13 bases. CDR1 is LNHDA, CDR2 SQIVND, per germline (reference sequence). The CDR3 consists of 13 residues. The CDR3 DNA is TGTGCCAGTACCGGACAGCTGCTTGAAAAACTGTTTTTT. Translating it yields CASTGQLLEKLFF. Looking up the rest from reference TRBV19 and TRBJ1-4 gives the full variable domain: DGGITQSPKYLFRKEGQNVTLSCEQNLNHDAMYWYRQDPGQGLRLIYYSQIVNDFQKGDIAEGYSVSREKKESFPLTVTSAQKNPTAFYLCASTGQLLEKLFFGSGTQLSVL.

This clonotype was detected many times. V gene TRBV9 combines with J gene TRBJ2-1; 9 nucleotides align to TRBD2. The junction had 16 bases not matched to a gene; V was cut back by 0 bases and J by 9 bases. CDR1 and CDR2 (germline): SGDLS, YYNGEE. This CDR3 spans 18 amino acids. The CDR3 DNA sequence: TGTGCCAGCAGCGTAGCTACGGAGGCGGGGGGGCTATTCAGTGAGCAGTTCTTC. This encodes CASSVATEAGGLFSEQFF. Together with reference TRBV9 and TRBJ2-1, the CDR3 gives the full variable domain: DSGVTQTPKHLITATGQRVTLRCSPRSGDLSVYWYQQSLDQGLQFLIQYYNGEERAKGNILERFSAQQFPDLHSELNLSSLELGDSALYFCASSVATEAGGLFSEQFFGPGTRLTVL.

V and J are TRBV15 and TRBJ2-1, with 11 bases that match TRBD2. This CDR3 comprises 18 residues. CDR1 and CDR2 (germline): LNHNV, YYDKDF (reference sequence). Germline trimming cut 0 bases from V and 5 bases from J; bases unmatched to any gene: 9. CDR3 in amino acids: CATSRDLGLAGGNNEQFF. The CDR3 DNA sequence: TGTGCCACCAGCAGAGATCTGGGTCTAGCGGGGGGCAACAATGAGCAGTTCTTC.

This clonotype was seen at least ten times. The chain combines TRBV9 with TRBJ1-2, with D possibly TRBD1 on 5 matching bases. The CDR3 totals 13 residues. CDR1 and CDR2 (germline): SGDLS, YYNGEE. V was trimmed by 7 bases and J by 8 bases, leaving 18 bases between them. The CDR3 region has the DNA TGTGCCAGCGGAAGCACGTCGGGGGAGGGCTACACCTTC. This gives the protein CASGSTSGEGYTF.

This clonotype was observed a handful of times. V usage is TRBV6-1 and J usage is TRBJ2-1, with D uncertain. This CDR3 has 14 residues. Looked up from germline, CDR1 is MNHNS and CDR2 is SASEGT. V shed 6 bases and J shed 7 bases, with 16 bases lying between them. The CDR3 DNA reads as TGTGCCAGCAGCCCCCAAAGTTCCGGGAATGAGCAGTTCTTC. Translated, it gives CASSPQSSGNEQFF.

This clonotype was seen many times. The chain employs TRBV5-1 and TRBJ2-5, with D tentatively TRBD2 (5 bases). The germline V gene encodes CDR1 SGHRS and CDR2 YFSETQ. Between the trimmed V and J ends, which lost 4 bases and 4 bases, there was a span of 14 bases. The length of the CDR3 is 14 residues. CDR3 sequence: CASSQLGRPETQYF. The DNA for the CDR3 is TGCGCCAGCAGCCAACTAGGGCGACCAGAGACCCAGTACTTC.

Details on this clonotype: One base away lies a much larger clone, so this may be a sequencing read error. The rearrangement joins TRBV27 to TRBJ1-5, with a weak D call TRBD1 (5 bases). Germline values: CDR1 MNHEY, CDR2 SMNVEV (reference sequence). This CDR3 has 18 amino acids. The chain's CDR3 is CASSPLIGTFDSNRPQHF. The CDR3 bases are TGTGCCAGCAGCCCACTAATCGGGACCTTTGATAGCAATCGGCCCCAGCATTTT.

This clonotype was detected many times. The chain has TRBV27 and TRBJ1-5; the D is unclear. V gave up 6 bases and J gave up 0 bases, with 6 bases separating them. The CDR3 is 13 residues long. The germline gives CDR1 MNHEY, CDR2 SMNVEV (reference sequence). CDR3 nucleotide sequence: TGTGCCAGCAGCACATATAGCAATCAGCCCCAGCATTTT. This gives the protein CASSTYSNQPQHF.

This clonotype has ten or more counts. This chain joins TRBV5-1 and TRBJ2-5; the D is unclear. CDR1 is SGHRS, CDR2 YFSETQ, per germline. The V end lost 0 bases, the J end lost 5 bases, and 5 bases lay between the germline ends. This CDR3 is built from 12 residues. CDR3 residues: CASSLAMETQYF. The CDR3 region has the DNA TGCGCCAGCAGCTTGGCCATGGAGACCCAGTACTTC.

In this sample, this clonotype turned up many times. This CDR3 reads CASSLRLRAYEQYF. CDR3 DNA: TGTGCCAGCAGTTTAAGGCTTCGTGCCTACGAGCAGTACTTC. The chain recombines TRBV12-3 or TRBV12-4 with TRBJ2-7, with unresolved D. Trimming removed 2 bases at V and 2 bases at J, with 10 bases between. CDR3 length: 14 residues.

For this clonotype: A read error is likely here: a far larger clone is one base away. This sequence joins TRBV11-1 and TRBJ1-4; D gene unclear. From germline, CDR1 is SGHAT and CDR2 FQDESV (reference sequence). CDR3 length: 17 residues. Between the trimmed V and J ends, which lost 8 bases and 4 bases, there was a span of 23 bases. The CDR3 DNA follows: TGTGCCAGCTCGCTTGGAAAGGAGGCAGCGCTTAATGAAAAACTGTTTTTT. It yields the protein CASSLGKEAALNEKLFF.